The 23 T cell receptor beta chains listed next were all sequenced from one sample in a study of CD8 T cells in Susac syndrome. Random-hexamer reverse transcription was applied to roughly 0.5 to 1 ug RNA. TCRdb redid the calling of the immunoSEQ multiplex PCR reads with MiXCR, one entry per CDR3 protein. The sample records about 300,000 distinct CDR3 sequences, around 85% being singletons. Sequencing was carried out using CD8+ T cells from PBMCs. Receptor source: a human donor with multiple sclerosis.

This chain links TRBV29-1 with TRBJ1-1; no definite D call. V gave up 5 bases and J gave up 5 bases, with 15 bases separating them. CDR1 is SQVTM and CDR2 is ANQGSEA in the germline V gene. This CDR3 has 13 residues. In nucleotides, the CDR3 is TGCAGCGTTTCCGAGGTCCCGGCGACTGAAGCTTTCTTT. The encoded protein is CSVSEVPATEAFF.

The V gene is TRBV27, the J gene TRBJ2-7; D perhaps matches TRBD2 (6 bases). The CDR3 covers 14 residues. V was clipped by 5 bases and J by 4 bases, with 15 bases between them. Per the germline V gene, CDR1 is MNHEY and CDR2 is SMNVEV (reference sequence). As DNA, the CDR3 is TGTGCCAGCAGTCACGGGGGATCCGTGTACGAGCAGTACTTC. Amino acid sequence: CASSHGGSVYEQYF.

The chain recombines TRBV5-4 with TRBJ2-7; D possibly matches TRBD1 or TRBD2 (5 bases each). The CDR3 totals 14 residues. V dropped 2 bases and J dropped 4 bases, with 13 bases sitting between them. Germline-derived CDR1 and CDR2 are SGHNT and YYREEE (reference sequence). The CDR3 region is CASSFRGANYEQYF. CDR3 nucleotides: TGTGCCAGCAGCTTTCGGGGCGCTAATTACGAGCAGTACTTC.

Only one count was recorded for this clonotype. The chain links TRBV29-1 to TRBJ1-1; D unclear. The CDR3 contains 11 residues. V lost 6 bases and J 5 bases, leaving 10 bases between the germline ends. The V gene's germline CDR1 is SQVTM and CDR2 ANQGSEA. The CDR3 loop reads CSVRAETEAFF. For the CDR3, the DNA is TGCAGCGTGCGGGCTGAGACTGAAGCTTTCTTT.

A note on this clonotype: The germline gene is not matched at one end of the junction; a read error may be the cause. V is TRBV7-7 and J is TRBJ2-1; a possible D gene is TRBD2 (6 bases). Germline values: CDR1 SSHAT, CDR2 FNYEAQ (reference sequence). CDR3 length: 18 residues. This CDR3 reads CASSLAGASASSYNEQFF. CDR3 in DNA: TGTGCTAGCAGCTTAGCTGGGGCTAGCGCGAGCTCCTACAATGAGCAGTTCTTC.

This clonotype was seen only a few times. V and J are TRBV11-2 and TRBJ2-7; D perhaps matches TRBD2 (6 bases). V lost 5 bases to trimming and J lost 7 bases, with 21 bases between them. The CDR3 length is 15 residues. CDR1 is SGHAT and CDR2 is FQNNGV in the germline V gene. CDR3 bases: TGTGCCAGCAGCAAGAGGGCGGGGACCCTTTGGGAGCAGTACTTC. It codes for CASSKRAGTLWEQYF.

The V call is TRBV15, the J call TRBJ2-6; D is undetermined. This CDR3 region has 16 residues. V shed 5 bases and J shed 2 bases, with 13 bases lying between them. Germline V gives CDR1 LNHNV, CDR2 YYDKDF (reference sequence). DNA for the CDR3: TGTGCCACCAGCGGCCCGGATGGGGCTGGGGCCAACGTCCTGACTTTC. Its protein is CATSGPDGAGANVLTF.

This clonotype came up once. The rearrangement uses TRBV27 and TRBJ2-7; TRBD1 aligns across 8 bases. Germline CDR1 is MNHEY and CDR2 is SMNVEV (reference sequence). V trimming: 5 bases; J trimming: 3 bases; junction bases outside the gene matches: 9. There are 15 residues in the CDR3. CDR3 nucleotide sequence: TGTGCCAGCAGTGGATGGACAGGGAATCTCTACGAGCAGTACTTC. Its protein product is CASSGWTGNLYEQYF.

This clonotype came up once. This chain links TRBV28 with TRBJ2-3; 9 bases fit TRBD1. J was trimmed by 2 bases and V by 3 bases; bases with no gene match: 9. CDR3 length equals 17 residues. The V gene's germline CDR1 is MDHEN and CDR2 SYDVKM. CDR3 in amino acids: CASSFDTGGATTDTQYF. CDR3 in DNA: TGTGCCAGCAGTTTTGATACAGGGGGCGCAACCACAGATACGCAGTATTTT.

This clonotype came up a few times. This chain links TRBV7-9 with TRBJ1-4, with TRBD1 as a possible D gene (6 bases). The germline V and J ends were trimmed by 5 bases and 0 bases, with 19 bases remaining between them. Germline CDR1 and CDR2: SEHNR and FQNEAQ (reference sequence). This CDR3 has 18 amino acids. CDR3 in DNA: TGTGCCAGCAGCCACAGGGTGACCGCTTCGGCAACTAATGAAAAACTGTTTTTT. Amino acids: CASSHRVTASATNEKLFF.

The chain uses TRBV19 and TRBJ2-1; D gene unclear. The CDR3 has 16 residues. CDR1 and CDR2 from the germline V gene are LNHDA and SQIVND (reference sequence). V lost 4 bases and J lost 7, with 20 bases in between. The CDR3 bases are TGTGCCAGTAGTAGCAGTGGGCGCGGACCCGGGAATGAGCAGTTCTTC. The encoded protein is CASSSSGRGPGNEQFF.

V usage is TRBV5-6 and J usage is TRBJ2-2; no firm D call. CDR3 length: 15 residues. Germline assignment: CDR1 SGHDT and CDR2 YYEEEE. V lost 4 bases and J lost 3, with 13 bases in between. The CDR3 region has the DNA TGTGCCAGCAGCCTCGGGTTTGGGGACACCGGGGAGCTGTTTTTT. As protein: CASSLGFGDTGELFF.

The chain combines TRBV11-2 with TRBJ2-1; D remains ambiguous. Trimming left V 5 bases short and J 8 bases short, with 13 bases between. Germline values: CDR1 SGHAT, CDR2 FQNNGV. The CDR3 extends over 13 amino acids. For the CDR3, the DNA is TGTGCCAGCAGCCAAGATCCTTGGGATGAGCAGTTCTTC. It is translated as CASSQDPWDEQFF.

The rearrangement uses TRBV7-2 and TRBJ2-7; no clear D. CDR3 length: 14 residues. With 1 base removed from V and 1 base from J, the gap between germline ends came to 8 bases. Germline V gene data show CDR1 as SGHTA and CDR2 as FQGNSA. The DNA for the CDR3 is TGTGCCAGCAGCTTAGACCCCCTTTCCTACGAGCAGTACTTC. It yields the protein CASSLDPLSYEQYF.

This chain connects TRBV18 to TRBJ1-5, with D unresolved. Trimming removed 5 bases at V and 3 bases at J, with 17 bases between. Germline lookup yields CDR1 KGHSH and CDR2 LQKENI. The length of the CDR3 is 16 residues. CDR3 DNA: TGTGCCAGCTCATCGTTGAGACGGGAGAACAATCAGCCCCAGCATTTT. Its protein is CASSSLRRENNQPQHF. The whole variable domain, filled in from reference TRBV18 and TRBJ1-5, reads NAGVMQNPRHLVRRRGQEARLRCSPMKGHSHVYWYRQLPEEGLKFMVYLQKENIIDESGMPKERFSAEFPKEGPSILRIQQVVRGDSAAYFCASSSLRRENNQPQHFGDGTRLSIL.

This chain links TRBV10-2 with TRBJ2-5; D is unclear. The germline V gene encodes CDR1 WSHSY and CDR2 SAAADI. This CDR3 is built from 13 residues. Between the trimmed V and J ends, which lost 2 bases and 5 bases, there was a span of 9 bases. For the CDR3, the DNA is TGCGCCAGCAGTGAGGTCAGAACGGAGACCCAGTACTTC. Amino acids: CASSEVRTETQYF.

This clonotype was recorded a few times. The chain uses TRBV19 and TRBJ2-1; either TRBD1 or TRBD2 may supply D (5 bases each). Per germline, CDR1 LNHDA and CDR2 SQIVND (reference sequence). V was clipped by 8 bases and J by 9 bases, with 11 bases between them. The CDR3 has 11 amino acids. As DNA, the CDR3 is TGTGCCAGTTATCGGGGCCCTGAGCAGTTCTTC. As protein: CASYRGPEQFF.

This chain links TRBV29-1 with TRBJ2-1, with D hard to call. From germline, CDR1 is SQVTM and CDR2 ANQGSEA. Trimming left V 5 bases short and J 7 bases short, with 3 bases between. This CDR3 is 9 amino acids long. In DNA, the CDR3 is TGCAGCGTTAAGAATGAGCAGTTCTTC. This translates into CSVKNEQFF.

The chain employs TRBV6-5 and TRBJ2-7, with 8 positions matching TRBD1. Trimming cost V 0 bases and J 5 bases; bases outside gene matches: 6. The germline CDR1 and CDR2 sequences are MNHEY and SVGAGI. The CDR3 spans 15 residues. The CDR3 DNA reads TGTGCCAGCAGTTACTCCTGGACAGGGCCCAACGAGCAGTACTTC. This translates into CASSYSWTGPNEQYF.

The chain is built from TRBV10-3 and TRBJ2-6; D remains ambiguous. The CDR3 is 14 residues long. CDR1 is ENHRY and CDR2 is SYGVKD in the germline V gene. The V gene lost 3 bases and the J gene lost 4 bases, with 7 bases spanning the gap. The CDR3 nucleotides read TGTGCCATCAGTGACCTGGGAGGGGCCAACGTCCTGACTTTC. It codes for CAISDLGGANVLTF.

The table lists this clonotype with a count of one. This chain uses TRBV5-6 with TRBJ2-1; 10 bases map to TRBD2. The V gene's germline CDR1 is SGHDT and CDR2 YYEEEE. The CDR3 consists of 17 residues. With 2 bases clipped from V and 5 bases from J, the junction kept 10 bases outside the gene matches. For the CDR3, the DNA is TGTGCCAGCAGCTTTGGACGAGCGGGAGGGCCTCACAATGAGCAGTTCTTC. Its protein product is CASSFGRAGGPHNEQFF.

This sequence joins TRBV29-1 and TRBJ1-3; 7 bases agree with TRBD1. Germline V gene data show CDR1 as SQVTM and CDR2 as ANQGSEA. The trim removed 7 bases at V and 7 bases at J, leaving 7 bases unmatched. The length of the CDR3 is 12 residues. CDR3: CSATGMWNTIYF. For the CDR3, the DNA is TGCAGCGCGACAGGGATGTGGAACACCATATATTTT.

The chain recombines TRBV5-6 with TRBJ2-7; D is uncertain. The CDR3 runs 14 residues. The germline V and J ends were trimmed by 4 bases and 2 bases, with 13 bases remaining between them. Germline V gene lookup returns CDR1 SGHDT and CDR2 YYEEEE. The CDR3, as DNA: TGTGCCAGCAGCCCACGTTATTTCACCTACGAGCAGTACTTC. It translates to CASSPRYFTYEQYF.